This T cell receptor beta chain was captured by sequencing in a study of T cells in tumors after PD-1 blockade. Study information: Patients received pembrolizumab 200 mg every 3 weeks or cemiplimab 350 mg every 2 weeks.

Findings of the study overall: Some novel exhausted tumor clones appeared in pre-treatment blood, suggesting peripheral recruitment.

Germline CDR1 is MNHEY and CDR2 is SVGAGI. V gave up 2 bases and J gave up 8 bases; unmatched junction bases: 4. This CDR3 comprises 14 residues. A word on this clone: Its antigen is as yet unknown.

Input was about 616 ng to 6,500 ng of genomic DNA from tumor or blood. Clones were sequenced by immunoSEQ multiplex PCR, and TCRdb holds only the in-frame ones, with some missing. The sample yields more than 40,000 clones, around four fifths seen once. The chain is built from TRBV6-5 and TRBJ1-4, with 8 bases identical to TRBD1. This sequence originates from a human donor with advanced basal cell or squamous cell carcinoma (not recorded which). Sequencing used PBMCs, obtained before anti-PD-1 therapy. This chain's CDR3 is CASSYQDRDEKLFF. The CDR3, as DNA: TGTGCCAGCAGTTACCAGGACAGGGACGAAAAACTGTTTTTT.